Listed here are 17 T cell receptor beta chains from one sample, sequenced in a study of blood T cell repertoires in COVID-19. Data came from immunoSEQ multiplex PCR; TCRdb stores just in-frame clones and leaves some out. The sample contains 150,000 to 200,000 clones, around 84% of which appear only once. The sample was peripheral blood. The receptor set was obtained from a woman of 80 years or more with acute or convalescent COVID-19.

The chain uses TRBV19 and TRBJ1-1; weak D call: TRBD1 (5 bases). Germline values: CDR1 LNHDA, CDR2 SQIVND (reference sequence). The germline V and J ends were trimmed by 2 bases and 0 bases, with 7 bases remaining between them. This CDR3 region has 14 residues. CDR3 in amino acids: CASSIPGVNTEAFF. The CDR3 DNA follows: TGTGCCAGTAGTATACCGGGGGTGAACACTGAAGCTTTCTTT.

As DNA, the CDR3 is TGTGCCAGCAGGTTTGGAACGGGACAAACGGGTGGCTACACCTTC. Translating gives CASRFGTGQTGGYTF. The chain recombines TRBV6-6 with TRBJ1-2, with D perhaps matching TRBD1 (6 bases). The V end lost 6 bases, the J end lost 7 bases, and 21 bases lay between the germline ends. The CDR3 totals 15 residues. Germline V gene lookup returns CDR1 MNHNY and CDR2 SVGAGI (reference sequence).

The V gene is TRBV19, the J gene TRBJ2-7; 8 bases line up with TRBD2. V trimming: 10 bases; J trimming: 7 bases; junction bases outside the gene matches: 12. Looked up from germline, CDR1 is LNHDA and CDR2 is SQIVND (reference sequence). CDR3 length: 13 amino acids. CDR3 protein: CATMERESREQYF. The CDR3 coding sequence is TGTGCCACCATGGAGCGGGAGAGTCGAGAGCAGTACTTC.

The rearrangement joins TRBV28 to TRBJ1-5; D is unclear. The CDR3 has 12 amino acids. CDR1 is MDHEN and CDR2 is SYDVKM in the germline V gene. V shed 2 bases and J shed 4 bases, with 3 bases lying between them. CDR3 in DNA: TGTGCCAGCAGTTTACAGAATCAGCCCCAGCATTTT. Its protein is CASSLQNQPQHF.

V usage is TRBV27 and J usage is TRBJ2-1; TRBD2 matches 15 bases. J gave up 7 bases and V 3 bases, and 10 bases lay outside the gene matches. The CDR3 extends over 18 amino acids. Germline V gives CDR1 MNHEY, CDR2 SMNVEV (reference sequence). The CDR3, as DNA: TGTGCCAGCAGTTTCGGGACTAGCGGGGGGCCCGTACAGAATGAGCAGTTCTTC. Encoded protein: CASSFGTSGGPVQNEQFF.

This clone appeared a single time. The chain has TRBV27 and TRBJ2-3; 7 nucleotides agree with TRBD2. This CDR3 comprises 16 residues. CDR1 and CDR2 from the germline V gene are MNHEY and SMNVEV (reference sequence). V was clipped by 6 bases and J by 4 bases; unmatched bases: 13. CDR3 amino acids: CASRLGMGGSPDTQYF. The CDR3 DNA sequence: TGTGCCAGCAGGCTCGGGATGGGCGGGAGTCCAGATACGCAGTATTTT.

This clone was seen a few times. This chain links TRBV2 with TRBJ1-1; tentative D call: TRBD1 (6 bases). Germline CDR1 reads SNHLY; CDR2 reads FYNNEI. V was pared by 1 base and J by 11 bases, with 17 bases between. CDR3 length: 14 residues. CDR3 nucleotides: TGTGCCAGCAGTGAAGGAGGTAACAGGGTCAGGGCTTTCTTT. Translation gives CASSEGGNRVRAFF.

The V gene is TRBV28, the J gene TRBJ2-1; 9 bases match TRBD1. J was trimmed by 7 bases and V by 1 base; bases with no gene match: 11. In germline, CDR1 is MDHEN, CDR2 SYDVKM. The CDR3 has 17 amino acids. The CDR3 DNA sequence: TGTGCCAGCAGTTTATATCCGGGACAGGGAAGCCAAAATGAGCAGTTCTTC. Translation gives CASSLYPGQGSQNEQFF.

The chain couples TRBV25-1 to TRBJ2-1, with D perhaps matching TRBD1 (5 bases). This CDR3 comprises 13 residues. Per the germline V gene, CDR1 is MGHDK and CDR2 is SYGVNS. V lost 5 bases, J lost 8 bases, and 13 bases lay in between. The CDR3 DNA is TGTGCCAGCAGTCAGCACAGGACGGATGAGCAGTTCTTC. It encodes CASSQHRTDEQFF.

The gene calls are TRBV7-6 and TRBJ2-1; D is unclear. The germline V gene encodes CDR1 SGHVS and CDR2 FNYEAQ. The CDR3 sequence is 12 residues long. The V end was cut by 5 bases, the J end by 14 bases, with 16 bases between. CDR3 bases: TGTGCCAGCAGCCCCCCGGGTCTAGATAAGTTCTTC. Translation gives CASSPPGLDKFF.

The gene calls are TRBV6-6 and TRBJ1-5; D is possibly TRBD1 (6 bases). Germline V gives CDR1 MNHNY, CDR2 SVGAGI (reference sequence). Trimming cost V 1 base and J 2 bases, with 12 bases left between them. This CDR3 is built from 16 residues. CDR3 DNA sequence: TGTGCCAGCAGTTACTTCGGACAGACACGCAATCAGCCCCAGCATTTT. Amino acids: CASSYFGQTRNQPQHF.

V gene TRBV5-5 combines with J gene TRBJ2-1; D is perhaps TRBD2 (6 bases). This CDR3 region has 15 residues. CDR1 is SGHKS and CDR2 is YYEKEE in the germline V gene (reference sequence). Trimming cost V 7 bases and J 3 bases, with 17 bases left between them. The CDR3 is CASEVRAGGYNEQFF. The CDR3 bases are TGTGCCAGCGAAGTGAGGGCCGGGGGCTACAATGAGCAGTTCTTC.

The chain has TRBV3-1 (or the pseudogene TRBV3-2) and TRBJ1-2; the D gene is possibly TRBD1 (5 bases). V lost 5 bases and J lost 6, with 10 bases in between. Germline assignment: CDR1 LGHDT and CDR2 YNNKEL (reference sequence). CDR3 length: 12 residues. The CDR3 protein is CASSEPGHGYTF. The CDR3 DNA follows: TGTGCCAGCAGCGAACCAGGGCATGGCTACACCTTC.

V is TRBV5-5 and J is TRBJ1-4, with a tentative D call TRBD1 (6 bases). This CDR3 region has 14 residues. V lost 3 bases and J lost 6, with 12 bases in between. Germline CDR1 is SGHKS and CDR2 is YYEKEE (reference sequence). The CDR3 sequence is CASSSNKGDEKLFF. The CDR3 DNA reads as TGTGCCAGCAGCTCAAATAAGGGGGATGAAAAACTGTTTTTT.

J is TRBJ2-7 and V is TRBV9, with 9 bases that match TRBD2. CDR1 SGDLS and CDR2 YYNGEE come from the germline V gene. This CDR3 is 13 amino acids long. J lost 6 bases, V lost 5 bases, and 6 bases had no gene match. The CDR3: CASRGTSSSEQYF. The CDR3 region has the DNA TGTGCCAGCAGAGGGACTAGCAGTAGCGAGCAGTACTTC.

This chain uses TRBV24-1 with TRBJ2-3; 11 bases are shared with TRBD2. The CDR3 totals 15 residues. Trimming removed 4 bases from V and 8 bases from J; junction bases left unmatched: 7. Germline CDR1 and CDR2: KGHDR and SFDVKD. The DNA for the CDR3 is TGTGCCACCAGTGACCCGACTAGCGGGGTAGGTACGCAGTATTTT. Its protein product is CATSDPTSGVGTQYF.

This chain connects TRBV28 to TRBJ2-3, with unresolved D. Trimming stripped 6 bases from V and 2 bases from J, with 6 bases between. This CDR3 spans 12 amino acids. Germline loops: CDR1 MDHEN, CDR2 SYDVKM. The CDR3 DNA sequence: TGTGCCAGCAGGACACTCACAGATACGCAGTATTTT. This sequence encodes CASRTLTDTQYF. Together with reference TRBV28 and TRBJ2-3, the CDR3 gives the full variable domain: DVKVTQSSRYLVKRTGEKVFLECVQDMDHENMFWYRQDPGLGLRLIYFSYDVKMKEKGDIPEGYSVSREKKERFSLILESASTNQTSMYLCASRTLTDTQYFGPGTRLTVL.